Listed here are 20 T cell receptor beta chains from one sample, sequenced in a study of T cell responses to AZD1222 COVID-19 vaccine. TCRdb keeps only in-frame clones here, not all; method: immunoSEQ multiplex PCR. This table holds some 150,000 clones, more than 85% found once. Sequencing was performed on peripheral blood, taken on day 0 of AZD1222 vaccination. The receptors originated from an adult in good health.

This sequence joins TRBV2 and TRBJ2-5, with D possibly being TRBD1 (5 bases). V lost 2 bases to trimming and J lost 3 bases, with 19 bases between them. The CDR3 consists of 17 residues. Germline CDR1 SNHLY, CDR2 FYNNEI. CDR3: CASSEWGPTEGEETQYF. The CDR3, as DNA: TGTGCCAGCAGTGAATGGGGTCCTACCGAAGGGGAAGAGACCCAGTACTTC. The complete variable domain, with remaining parts taken from reference TRBV2 and TRBJ2-5, reads EPEVTQTPSHQVTQMGQEVILRCVPISNHLYFYWYRQILGQKVEFLVSFYNNEISEKSEIFDDQFSVERPDGSNFTLKIRSTKLEDSAMYFCASSEWGPTEGEETQYFGPGTRLLVL.

CDR3 sequence: CASSQGSTYNEQFF. The CDR3 nucleotides read TGCGCCAGCAGCCAAGGCTCCACCTACAATGAGCAGTTCTTC. The chain couples TRBV4-1 to TRBJ2-1; D is unclear. The CDR3 is made up of 14 amino acids. Germline values: CDR1 MGHRA, CDR2 YSYEKL. Trimming removed 1 base from V and 2 bases from J, with 6 bases in between.

This chain links TRBV5-5 with TRBJ1-6, with D possibly being TRBD1 (5 bases). In germline, CDR1 is SGHKS, CDR2 YYEKEE (reference sequence). CDR3 size: 16 residues. Trimming pared 1 base from V and 10 bases from J, leaving 18 bases between. Here the CDR3 DNA reads TGTGCCAGCAGCTTGAGGAGGGGTGCGGATCGGTCACCCCTCCACTTT. Translated, it gives CASSLRRGADRSPLHF.

J is TRBJ2-7 and V is TRBV3-1 (or the pseudogene TRBV3-2); 9 bases match TRBD1. This CDR3 is built from 14 residues. With V trimmed by 5 bases and J by 4 bases, 6 bases remained unmatched. CDR1 and CDR2 from the germline V gene are LGHDT and YNNKEL (reference sequence). CDR3 nucleotides: TGTGCCAGCAGCTCCGGGACAGGGAGTTACGAGCAGTACTTC. The encoded protein is CASSSGTGSYEQYF.

This chain connects TRBV24-1 to TRBJ1-2; 7 bases align to TRBD1. The CDR3 sequence is 14 residues long. The V and J ends lost 4 bases and 6 bases, in that order; junction bases with no gene match: 7. The germline gives CDR1 KGHDR, CDR2 SFDVKD. The CDR3 is CATSDPDRHDGYTF. CDR3 in DNA: TGTGCCACCAGTGACCCGGACAGGCATGATGGCTACACCTTC.

The DNA of the CDR3 is TGTGCCACCAGCAGGGACAGGGGGCGCAACGAAAAACTGTTTTTT. It is translated as CATSRDRGRNEKLFF. This sequence joins TRBV15 and TRBJ1-4, with 11 bases matching TRBD1. There are 15 residues in the CDR3. The germline CDR1 and CDR2 sequences are LNHNV and YYDKDF (reference sequence). Trimming took 3 bases from V and 8 from J; bases not matched to a gene: 5. The entire variable domain, with the rest obtained from reference TRBV15 and TRBJ1-4, is as follows: DAMVIQNPRYQVTQFGKPVTLSCSQTLNHNVMYWYQQKSSQAPKLLFHYYDKDFNNEADTPDNFQSRRPNTSFCFLDIRSPGLGDTAMYLCATSRDRGRNEKLFFGSGTQLSVL.

The rearrangement joins TRBV19 to TRBJ2-5; 10 bases are shared with TRBD1. Trimming took 3 bases from V and 1 from J; bases not matched to a gene: 5. CDR1 and CDR2 from the germline V gene are LNHDA and SQIVND (reference sequence). CDR3 length equals 16 residues. The CDR3 coding sequence is TGTGCCAGTAGTATGGGGACAGGGGTGTTCCAAGAGACCCAGTACTTC. Its translation is CASSMGTGVFQETQYF.

The chain combines TRBV7-9 with TRBJ2-5, with 9 bases matching TRBD2. V lost 5 bases, J lost 3 bases, and 10 bases stayed unmatched. This CDR3 contains 16 residues. CDR1 and CDR2 from the germline V gene are SEHNR and FQNEAQ (reference sequence). The CDR3, as DNA: TGTGCCAGCAGCAAGTACAGCGGGAGGAGTGAAGAGACCCAGTACTTC. Amino acids: CASSKYSGRSEETQYF.

The rearrangement links TRBV2 to TRBJ2-1; 9 bases are a match to TRBD1. The V gene's germline CDR1 is SNHLY and CDR2 FYNNEI. The CDR3 consists of 16 residues. V trimming: 5 bases; J trimming: 6 bases; junction bases outside the gene matches: 11. As DNA, the CDR3 is TGTGCCAGCAGTTCTTCCCGGGACAGGGAGGGCAATGAGCAGTTCTTC. It codes for CASSSSRDREGNEQFF.

The V call is TRBV30, the J call TRBJ2-7; D possibly corresponds to TRBD1 (6 bases). Germline loops: CDR1 GTSNPN, CDR2 SVGIG (reference sequence). Trimming took off 5 bases at V and 6 bases at J, with 14 bases between the two ends. The CDR3 length is 12 residues. The CDR3 nucleotides are TGTGCCTGGCAAGAGACAGGCGGCGAGCAGTACTTC. Translated, it gives CAWQETGGEQYF.

The V call is TRBV14, the J call TRBJ2-7; no clear D. V was pared by 0 bases and J by 6 bases, with 3 bases between. The CDR3 has 11 amino acids. Germline-derived CDR1 and CDR2 are SGHDN and FVKESK. The DNA of the CDR3 is TGTGCCAGCAGCCAAGATCTCGAGCAGTACTTC. The encoded protein is CASSQDLEQYF.

V is TRBV7-9 and J is TRBJ2-1; D is ambiguous. The CDR3 sequence is 11 residues long. The germline V and J ends were trimmed by 3 bases and 6 bases, with 3 bases remaining between them. CDR1 SEHNR and CDR2 FQNEAQ come from the germline V gene (reference sequence). CDR3 amino acids: CASSFSNEQFF. CDR3 bases: TGTGCCAGCAGCTTCAGCAATGAGCAGTTCTTC.

The chain uses TRBV5-1 and TRBJ1-4; D unresolved. The V gene lost 0 bases and the J gene lost 3 bases, with 6 bases spanning the gap. Per germline, CDR1 SGHRS and CDR2 YFSETQ. CDR3 size: 14 residues. The CDR3 region is CASSLEAANEKLFF. CDR3 DNA sequence: TGCGCCAGCAGCTTGGAGGCGGCTAATGAAAAACTGTTTTTT.

CDR3 region: CASSLDREIGSYGYTF. The DNA of the CDR3 is TGCGCCAGCAGCTTGGACAGGGAGATAGGCTCCTATGGCTACACCTTC. This chain joins TRBV5-1 and TRBJ1-2; TRBD1 might be the D (6 bases). V dropped 0 bases and J dropped 4 bases, with 16 bases sitting between them. The CDR3 is made up of 16 amino acids. The V gene's germline CDR1 is SGHRS and CDR2 YFSETQ.

The V and J genes are TRBV5-1 and TRBJ1-2; D is unclear. CDR1 SGHRS and CDR2 YFSETQ come from the germline V gene. This CDR3 comprises 13 residues. Trimming took off 0 bases at V and 1 base at J, with 4 bases between the two ends. The CDR3 DNA reads TGCGCCAGCAGCTTGGACAATAACTATGGCTACACCTTC. It is translated as CASSLDNNYGYTF.

This rearrangement joins TRBV5-4 to TRBJ2-2, with D unclear. Germline CDR1 SGHNT, CDR2 YYREEE (reference sequence). The CDR3 is made up of 17 amino acids. Trimming left V 0 bases short and J 6 bases short, with 18 bases between. The CDR3 nucleotides read TGTGCCAGCAGCTTGGGCCGAGGCCGGGCAAGGTCCGGGGAGCTGTTTTTT. Its protein is CASSLGRGRARSGELFF.

Written as DNA, the CDR3 is TGTGCCAGCAGCCAGGACCTTAATTCACCCCTCCACTTT. Protein: CASSQDLNSPLHF. The chain uses TRBV11-3 and TRBJ1-6; D gene uncertain. Trimming stripped 5 bases from V and 6 bases from J, with 8 bases between. CDR3 length: 13 residues. Germline loops: CDR1 SGHNT, CDR2 YENEEA.

The chain is built from TRBV6-5 and TRBJ2-1; 10 bases are a match to TRBD2. The germline V gene has CDR1 MNHEY and CDR2 SVGAGI. The CDR3 consists of 15 residues. J lost 8 bases, V lost 7 bases, and 11 bases had no gene match. The CDR3 bases are TGTGCCAGCATGTTGACTAGCGGGTCCCTGGATGAGCAGTTCTTC. Translation gives CASMLTSGSLDEQFF.

In its sample, this clone was seen a few times. V is TRBV4-1 and J is TRBJ1-4, with D maybe TRBD1 (5 bases). Germline V gives CDR1 MGHRA, CDR2 YSYEKL. Trimming took 4 bases from V and 10 from J, leaving 22 bases between them. The CDR3 contains 16 residues. The CDR3 reads CASSRQTAADDGKLFF. The CDR3 region has the DNA TGCGCCAGCAGCCGACAGACAGCCGCCGATGATGGAAAACTGTTTTTT.

The J gene is TRBJ2-1, the V gene TRBV7-9; D is unresolved. Between the trimmed V and J ends, which lost 1 base and 10 bases, there was a span of 11 bases. The length of the CDR3 is 13 residues. The germline gives CDR1 SEHNR, CDR2 FQNEAQ (reference sequence). CDR3 protein: CASSLGVNGEQFF. The CDR3 nucleotides are TGTGCCAGCAGCTTAGGCGTGAATGGAGAGCAGTTCTTC.